This TCR beta chain was retrieved from a study of regulatory T cells in long-lasting Graves disease. Study conclusions and caveats: Thyroid tissue went unexamined; only peripheral blood was analyzed.

CDR1 is SGHNT and CDR2 is YENEEA in the germline V gene. This CDR3 region has 15 residues. V was trimmed by 1 base and J by 0 bases, leaving 8 bases between them. iRepertoire HTBI primers and Arm-PCR of CDR3 regions built TCR beta libraries. TCRdb redid the calling of the multiplex PCR reads with MiXCR, one entry per CDR3 protein. The sample lists roughly 350,000 distinct CDR3 sequences, about a sixth occurring once. The time point here: newly diagnosed GD, antithyroid drugs for less than 3 months. Preparation of the TCR library used RNA extracted from PBMCs. With regard to this clonotype: Its antigen is not identified.

This sample was also put to use in a study of T cells in Graves' hyperthyroidism and ophthalmopathy. This second study says: A set of HTBI primers served as the primers for a first-round RT-PCR of the TCR CDR3.

This sample comprised peripheral blood mononuclear cells (PBMCs), obtained at new diagnosis, from a patient treated with antithyroid drugs. The V call is TRBV11-3, the J call TRBJ2-3; no clear D. The TCR sequence derives from a middle-aged man with Graves disease. CDR3 in DNA: TGTGCCAGCAGCTTAGCGGCAAGTAGCACAGATACGCAGTATTTT. It yields the protein CASSLAASSTDTQYF. The full variable domain, with the rest looked up from reference TRBV11-3 and TRBJ2-3, is EAGVVQSPRYKIIEKKQPVAFWCNPISGHNTLYWYLQNLGQGPELLIRYENEEAVDDSQLPKDRFSAERLKGVDSTLKIQPAELGDSAVYLCASSLAASSTDTQYFGPGTRLTVL.